These 13 T cell receptor beta chains originate from one sample sequenced in a study of blood T cell repertoires in COVID-19. TCRdb's copy holds only in-frame clones and misses some; the assay was immunoSEQ multiplex PCR. The data contain approximately 210,000 clones, about 80% of them singletons. Sequencing used peripheral blood. These receptors were collected from a middle-aged woman with active or convalescent COVID-19.

This sequence joins TRBV5-5 and TRBJ1-5, with D perhaps TRBD1 (5 bases). V was pared by 3 bases and J by 2 bases, with 12 bases between. CDR1 is SGHKS, CDR2 YYEKEE, per germline (reference sequence). The CDR3 is 15 residues long. CDR3 DNA sequence: TGTGCCAGCAGCTCGGGTCCCAGGGGCAATCAGCCCCAGCATTTT. Its protein is CASSSGPRGNQPQHF. Supplemented by reference TRBV5-5 and TRBJ1-5, the full variable domain reads DAGVTQSPTHLIKTRGQQVTLRCSPISGHKSVSWYQQVLGQGPQFIFQYYEKEERGRGNFPDRFSARQFPNYSSELNVNALLLGDSALYLCASSSGPRGNQPQHFGDGTRLSIL.

The J gene is TRBJ1-3, the V gene TRBV24-1, with D possibly being TRBD1 (5 bases). Trimming removed 7 bases at V and 3 bases at J, with 6 bases between. CDR1 and CDR2 (germline): KGHDR, SFDVKD. The CDR3 contains 12 residues. The CDR3 DNA reads as TGTGCCACCAGAGGGGATGGAAACACCATATATTTT. Protein product: CATRGDGNTIYF.

The V gene is TRBV5-4, the J gene TRBJ2-2; 8 nucleotides align to TRBD1. Looked up from germline, CDR1 is SGHNT and CDR2 is YYREEE (reference sequence). CDR3 length: 17 amino acids. V lost 5 bases, J lost 1 base, and 10 bases stayed unmatched. In DNA form, the CDR3 reads TGTGCCAGCAGGCCTGAGACAGGGGCGGAGAACACCGGGGAGCTGTTTTTT. It is translated as CASRPETGAENTGELFF.

This chain uses TRBV2 with TRBJ1-2; D is ambiguous. The CDR3 is 15 residues long. The germline gives CDR1 SNHLY, CDR2 FYNNEI. V gave up 6 bases and J gave up 1 base, with 15 bases separating them. CDR3 loop: CASRTGSRLNYGYTF. In DNA form, the CDR3 reads TGTGCCAGCAGGACGGGATCGCGCCTTAACTATGGCTACACCTTC.

The CDR3 reads CASSPGRPNYGYTF. Here the CDR3 DNA reads TGTGCCAGCAGCCCAGGCAGACCTAACTATGGCTACACCTTC. This chain connects TRBV11-3 to TRBJ1-2; D is ambiguous. Looked up from germline, CDR1 is SGHNT and CDR2 is YENEEA. Trimming cost V 5 bases and J 0 bases, with 10 bases left between them. This CDR3 is built from 14 residues.

This chain connects TRBV27 to TRBJ2-5, with 9 bases that match TRBD2. The J segment lost 7 bases and the V segment lost 5 bases, leaving 17 bases of the junction unmatched. The CDR3 sequence is 17 residues long. CDR1 is MNHEY and CDR2 is SMNVEV in the germline V gene (reference sequence). The CDR3 protein is CASSPGITSGPRGTQYF. CDR3 sequence (DNA): TGTGCCAGCAGTCCAGGAATTACTAGCGGGCCCCGCGGGACCCAGTACTTC.

This chain connects TRBV18 to TRBJ1-2; D is undetermined. The CDR3 contains 16 residues. V was shortened by 3 bases and J by 4 bases, with 18 bases between the two germline ends. Germline CDR1 and CDR2: KGHSH and LQKENI. DNA of the CDR3: TGTGCCAGCTCACCCGGGAGGGTACAGCGGCGCTATGGCTACACCTTC. Amino acid sequence: CASSPGRVQRRYGYTF.

The V gene is TRBV2, the J gene TRBJ1-2; D is unresolved. The germline V and J ends were trimmed by 0 bases and 4 bases, with 6 bases remaining between them. From germline, CDR1 is SNHLY and CDR2 FYNNEI. The CDR3 has 13 residues. CDR3 protein: CASSEARGYGYTF. The CDR3 DNA reads as TGTGCCAGCAGTGAAGCGCGGGGCTATGGCTACACCTTC. The whole variable domain, remainder taken from reference TRBV2 and TRBJ1-2, is EPEVTQTPSHQVTQMGQEVILRCVPISNHLYFYWYRQILGQKVEFLVSFYNNEISEKSEIFDDQFSVERPDGSNFTLKIRSTKLEDSAMYFCASSEARGYGYTFGSGTRLTVV.

The chain recombines TRBV7-2 with TRBJ1-2, with D hard to call. V lost 0 bases, J lost 6 bases, and 5 bases lay in between. From germline, CDR1 is SGHTA and CDR2 FQGNSA. The CDR3 length is 12 residues. The CDR3 reads CASSLAQNGYTF. The CDR3 DNA reads as TGTGCCAGCAGCTTAGCTCAAAATGGCTACACCTTC.

J is TRBJ2-3 and V is TRBV6-4; possible D gene TRBD2, 5 bases. Per germline, CDR1 MRHNA and CDR2 SNTAGT. Between the trimmed V and J ends, which lost 6 bases and 6 bases, there was a span of 13 bases. CDR3 length: 13 residues. As DNA, the CDR3 is TGTGCCAGCAGCGAACGACCGGGGGATACGCAGTATTTT. Translating it yields CASSERPGDTQYF.

This chain joins TRBV3-1 (or the pseudogene TRBV3-2) and TRBJ1-2; 7 nucleotides match TRBD1. J gave up 2 bases and V 1 base, and 4 bases lay outside the gene matches. The CDR3 sequence is 15 residues long. Germline V gene sequence: CDR1 LGHDT, CDR2 YNNKEL (reference sequence). CDR3 sequence reads: CASSQVAGGNYGYTF. As DNA, the CDR3 is TGTGCCAGCAGCCAAGTCGCAGGGGGAAACTATGGCTACACCTTC.

The chain joins TRBV4-2 to TRBJ1-1; the D gene is possibly TRBD1 (5 bases). Germline loops: CDR1 LGHNA, CDR2 YNFKEQ. CDR3 length equals 13 residues. Between the trimmed V and J ends, which lost 0 bases and 6 bases, there was a span of 8 bases. The CDR3 DNA is TGTGCCAGCAGCCAAGAGGGGACTTCTGAAGCTTTCTTT. It specifies CASSQEGTSEAFF.

The V call is TRBV18, the J call TRBJ1-6, with D possibly TRBD1 on 5 matching bases. The germline gives CDR1 KGHSH, CDR2 LQKENI. Deletions cut 4 bases from V and 9 bases from J, with 19 bases between. The CDR3 is 16 residues long. CDR3 in amino acids: CASSRWAGEPASPLHF. The CDR3 DNA sequence: TGTGCCAGCTCACGATGGGCGGGGGAGCCGGCTTCACCCCTCCACTTT.